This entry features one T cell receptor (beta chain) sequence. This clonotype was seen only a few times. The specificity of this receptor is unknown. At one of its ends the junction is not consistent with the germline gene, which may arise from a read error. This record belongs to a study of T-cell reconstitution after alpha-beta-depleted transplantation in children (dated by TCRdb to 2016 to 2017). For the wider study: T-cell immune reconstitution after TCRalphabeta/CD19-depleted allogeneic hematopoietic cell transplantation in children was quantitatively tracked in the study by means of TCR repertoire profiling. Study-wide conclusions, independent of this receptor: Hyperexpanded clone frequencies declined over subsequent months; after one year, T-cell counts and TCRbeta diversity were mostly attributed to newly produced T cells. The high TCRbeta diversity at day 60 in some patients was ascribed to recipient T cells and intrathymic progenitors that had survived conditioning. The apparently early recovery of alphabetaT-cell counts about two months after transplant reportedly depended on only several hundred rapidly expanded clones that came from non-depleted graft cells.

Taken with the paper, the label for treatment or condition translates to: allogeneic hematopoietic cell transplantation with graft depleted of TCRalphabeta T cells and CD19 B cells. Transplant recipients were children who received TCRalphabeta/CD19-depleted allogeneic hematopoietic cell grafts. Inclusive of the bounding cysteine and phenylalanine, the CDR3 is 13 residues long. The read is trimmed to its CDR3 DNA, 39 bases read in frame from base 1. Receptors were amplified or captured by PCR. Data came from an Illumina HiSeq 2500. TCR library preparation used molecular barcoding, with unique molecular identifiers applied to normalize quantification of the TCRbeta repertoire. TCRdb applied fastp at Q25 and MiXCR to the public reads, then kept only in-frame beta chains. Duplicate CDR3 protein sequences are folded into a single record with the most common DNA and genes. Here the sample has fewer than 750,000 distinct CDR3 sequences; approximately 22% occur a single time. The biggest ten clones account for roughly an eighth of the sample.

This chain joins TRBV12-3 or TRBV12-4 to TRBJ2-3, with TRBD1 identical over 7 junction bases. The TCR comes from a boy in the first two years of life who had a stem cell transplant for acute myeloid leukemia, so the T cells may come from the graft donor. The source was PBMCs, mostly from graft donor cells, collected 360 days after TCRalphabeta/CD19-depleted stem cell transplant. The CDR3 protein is CASSLEWPGQHSF. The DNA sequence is TGTGCCAGCAGTTTAGAATGGCCGGGACAGCACTCCTTT.